These T cell receptor beta chains were read from a single sample in a study of blood T cell repertoires in COVID-19. Here immunoSEQ multiplex PCR was the method, and the copy in TCRdb shows in-frame clones only, minus some. The sample has some 220,000 clones; less than 85% are singletons. The source material was peripheral blood. The receptors were sampled from a woman aged 70-85 years with acute or convalescent COVID-19. Each CDR3 is given without its conserved first and last residue.

>TRBV19
ASSTQRGQPQH
>TRBV19
ASSAVEAGGTQETQY
>TRBV7-2
ASSLRLAGGLETQY
>TRBV2
ASSDQGHEQF
>TRBV5-6
ASSLGSTNYGYT
>TRBV2
ASSEAEVIQY
>TRBV5-4
ASSLGGWNSPLH
>TRBV28
ASMEQGLTEAF
>TRBV24-1
ATSDRAAANEQF
>TRBV2
ASKELAYTGELF
>TRBV30
ASPGIRGETQY
>TRBV5-1
ASSLMRENTEAF
>TRBV4-1
ASMGTTGLGHTQY
>TRBV10-3
AIKQGASQETQY
>TRBV6-5
ASSRTSFSETQY
>TRBV12-3/TRBV12-4
ASRGGGMGTQY
>TRBV18
ASSRGGPYNEQF
>TRBV11-2
ASSSRGSAGAYNEQF
>TRBV5-6
ATRSTRQGQTQY
>TRBV12-3/TRBV12-4
ASNRGGGQRN
>TRBV5-1
ASSLSNRGVSYEQY
>TRBV20-1
SASQTGVSYGYT
>TRBV7-9
ASSPVTGTQY
>TRBV9
ASSVSDGRDTGELF
>TRBV3-1/TRBV3-2
ASSPLQETQY
>TRBV3-1/TRBV3-2
ASSQLVAGDLAKNIQY
>TRBV6-2/TRBV6-3
ASSYSRRGGRSQPQH
>TRBV9
ASSVDGGIQETQY
>TRBV7-8
ASSPRLAKTSGNTIY
>TRBV7-9
ASSLKTGGGGYT
>TRBV6-2/TRBV6-3
ASSYRQGALNTEAF
>TRBV4-3
ASSRDRDSYEQY
>TRBV5-6
ASSGGQTNQPQH
>TRBV2
ASSTRLLAVGAF
>TRBV2
ASSELRVDNEQF
>TRBV4-2
ASSQRTGNGYT
>TRBV2
ASSEIYDTQY
>TRBV6-5
ARVRANTEAF
>TRBV5-1
ASSQPAGGLETQY
>TRBV18
ASSPQKGAMDEQY
>TRBV7-9
ASSLGGSGGTYYEQY
>TRBV25-1
ASSQGGVDEQY
>TRBV5-1
ASSRQLMNTEAF
>TRBV5-1
ASSLGTNQETQY
>TRBV4-3
ASSQVRLAGDLSYNEQF